This T cell receptor beta chain was retrieved from a study of blood T cell repertoires in COVID-19. Study summary: Some COVID-19 samples were acute and others convalescent; all came from the United States, Italy and Spain. Nucleic acid was either cDNA or gDNA, and it came from T cells, B-cell-depleted T cells, or PBMCs.

In the authors' methods: How many nucleated cells were present was estimated from reference gene primer amplification. Method: immunoSEQ multiplex PCR; TCRdb's copy keeps in-frame clones and lacks some. Clone size and V and J calls were adopted from that table, with D and trimming inferred from the DNA. The repertoire consists of about 91,000 clones, with around four fifths occurring once and the leading ten covering approximately 9.2%. In germline, CDR1 is SGHNT, CDR2 YYREEE (reference sequence). This CDR3 spans 16 amino acids. V lost 0 bases, J lost 6 bases, and 6 bases stayed unmatched. The receptor was isolated from a woman aged 80 or over with acute or convalescent COVID-19. Sequencing used peripheral blood. The chain employs TRBV5-4 and TRBJ2-3; 11 bases map to TRBD2. In DNA, the CDR3 is TGTGCCAGCAGCTTGGGACTAGCGGGAACGGGGGATACGCAGTATTTT. As protein: CASSLGLAGTGDTQYF.